This T cell receptor beta chain was sequenced for a study of identical twins. Overall study results and limits: In cord blood, abundant beta clonotypes had fewer insertions; memory showed no trend.

This clonotype showed up just a few times. Its antigen is unknown. V was shortened by 8 bases and J by 2 bases, with 17 bases between the two germline ends. The CDR3 contains 15 residues. CDR1 is MNHEY and CDR2 is SVGEGT in the germline V gene. A universal primer site was incorporated via template switching, and the cDNA contained unique molecular identifiers. Each CDR3 protein gets one entry after TCRdb re-called the 5' RACE reads with MiXCR. The sample includes roughly 570,000 distinct CDR3 sequences, 9.6% of them seen just once. These same records also appear under a second study, on yellow fever vaccine responses in identical twins. This second study says: Twins showed a vaccine T cell response that reportedly seemed partly convergent, partly personalized.

The origin of this receptor is a woman aged 18-30 years in good health. Sequenced input: PBMCs. The J gene is TRBJ2-3, the V gene TRBV6-2 or TRBV6-3; D gene ambiguous. Here the CDR3 reads CASQPNRRNTDTQYF. The CDR3 region has the DNA TGTGCCAGCCAACCCAACAGACGGAACACAGATACGCAGTATTTT.